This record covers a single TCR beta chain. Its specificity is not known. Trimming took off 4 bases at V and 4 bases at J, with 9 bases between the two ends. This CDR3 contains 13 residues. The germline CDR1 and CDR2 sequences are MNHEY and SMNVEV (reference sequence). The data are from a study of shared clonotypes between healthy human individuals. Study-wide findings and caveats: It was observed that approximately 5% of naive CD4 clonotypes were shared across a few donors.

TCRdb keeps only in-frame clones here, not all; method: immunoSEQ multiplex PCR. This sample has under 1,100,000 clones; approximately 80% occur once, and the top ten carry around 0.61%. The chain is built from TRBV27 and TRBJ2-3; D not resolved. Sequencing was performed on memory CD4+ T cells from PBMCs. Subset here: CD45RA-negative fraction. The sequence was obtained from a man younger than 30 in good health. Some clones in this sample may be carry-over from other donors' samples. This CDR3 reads CASSYRRPDTQYF. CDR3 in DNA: TGTGCCAGCAGTTATCGCCGCCCAGATACGCAGTATTTT.